What follows are 26 T cell receptor beta chains derived from one specimen sequenced in a study of T cell repertoires in cytomegalovirus infection. TCRdb analysed the reads with MiXCR anew, one entry per CDR3 protein. The table lists 80,000 to 95,000 distinct CDR3 sequences, 29% of them singletons. These receptors lack a known antigen. Here the sequenced sample was CD8+ T cells from cultured PBMCs, taken from culture after CMV antigen stimulation. The receptor set was obtained from a human donor in good health (CMV status not recorded). Some clones in this sample may be carry-over from other donors' samples.

The chain is built from TRBV29-1 and TRBJ2-5; TRBD1 matches 11 bases. With 6 bases clipped from V and 5 bases from J, the junction kept 8 bases outside the gene matches. This CDR3 is built from 14 residues. Germline V gives CDR1 SQVTM, CDR2 ANQGSEA. The CDR3 here is CSVTGTGGSETQYF. The DNA of the CDR3 is TGCAGCGTCACCGGGACAGGGGGTTCTGAGACCCAGTACTTC.

In its sample, this clonotype was seen a few times. This chain joins TRBV2 and TRBJ2-1; 9 bases match TRBD1. Germline V lookup: CDR1 SNHLY, CDR2 FYNNEI. This CDR3 comprises 14 residues. Germline trimming cut 5 bases from V and 7 bases from J; bases unmatched to any gene: 6. As DNA, the CDR3 is TGTGCCAGCAGTTGGGACAGGGATTGGAATGAGCAGTTCTTC. Translating gives CASSWDRDWNEQFF. The whole variable domain, filled in from reference TRBV2 and TRBJ2-1, reads EPEVTQTPSHQVTQMGQEVILRCVPISNHLYFYWYRQILGQKVEFLVSFYNNEISEKSEIFDDQFSVERPDGSNFTLKIRSTKLEDSAMYFCASSWDRDWNEQFFGPGTRLTVL.

CDR3 in amino acids: CSARDIDSYEQYF. Written as DNA, the CDR3 is TGCAGTGCTAGAGATATCGACTCCTACGAGCAGTACTTC. This rearrangement joins TRBV20-1 to TRBJ2-7; D is undetermined. Trimming shortened V by 0 bases and J by 0 bases, and 6 bases separated the two germline ends. The CDR3 covers 13 residues. In germline, CDR1 is DFQATT, CDR2 SNEGSKA (reference sequence).

The chain is built from TRBV12-3 or TRBV12-4 and TRBJ2-3; no firm D call. The CDR3 has 13 residues. Trimming removed 2 bases at V and 4 bases at J, with 7 bases between. The chain's CDR3 is CASSLPNADTQYF. The CDR3 DNA follows: TGTGCCAGCAGTTTACCGAACGCAGATACGCAGTATTTT.

In this sample, this clonotype turned up a few times. V usage is TRBV19 and J usage is TRBJ1-1; D ambiguous. V dropped 1 base and J dropped 3 bases, with 6 bases sitting between them. The CDR3 is made up of 13 amino acids. The germline V gene encodes CDR1 LNHDA and CDR2 SQIVND (reference sequence). CDR3 sequence: CASSIVDYTEAFF. The CDR3 nucleotides read TGTGCCAGTAGTATAGTCGACTACACTGAAGCTTTCTTT. The whole variable domain, filled in from reference TRBV19 and TRBJ1-1, reads DGGITQSPKYLFRKEGQNVTLSCEQNLNHDAMYWYRQDPGQGLRLIYYSQIVNDFQKGDIAEGYSVSREKKESFPLTVTSAQKNPTAFYLCASSIVDYTEAFFGQGTRLTVV.

The chain couples TRBV6-2 or TRBV6-3 to TRBJ2-2; no clear D gene. Trimming left V 1 base short and J 3 bases short, with 3 bases between. The CDR3 sequence is 13 residues long. Looked up from germline, CDR1 is MNHEY and CDR2 is SVGEGT. The CDR3 nucleotides read TGTGCCAGCAGTTACTTAGACACCGGGGAGCTGTTTTTT. As protein: CASSYLDTGELFF.

There are a few counts of this clonotype. The rearrangement links TRBV19 to TRBJ1-1; D is undetermined. V lost 5 bases to trimming and J lost 1 base, with 14 bases between them. This CDR3 is 15 amino acids long. Per the germline V gene, CDR1 is LNHDA and CDR2 is SQIVND (reference sequence). In DNA form, the CDR3 reads TGTGCCAGTAGTCACGGTGTCAGAGCGAACACTGAAGCTTTCTTT. Amino acids: CASSHGVRANTEAFF.

The chain is built from TRBV27 and TRBJ2-1; TRBD1 or TRBD2 may be the D gene (5 bases each). The germline V gene encodes CDR1 MNHEY and CDR2 SMNVEV (reference sequence). The CDR3 runs to 15 residues. V was clipped by 3 bases and J by 8 bases, with 17 bases between them. DNA of the CDR3: TGTGCCAGCAGTTTTAGACGGGGCTTACTGGATGAGCAGTTCTTC. This encodes CASSFRRGLLDEQFF.

This clonotype was counted ten times or more. The chain employs TRBV20-1 and TRBJ2-1; TRBD2 aligns across 13 bases. This CDR3 spans 12 amino acids. V was clipped by 4 bases and J by 12 bases; unmatched bases: 3. CDR1 and CDR2 from the germline V gene are DFQATT and SNEGSKA (reference sequence). CDR3: CSAMRLAGGQFF. The DNA of the CDR3 is TGCAGTGCTATGAGACTAGCGGGGGGGCAGTTCTTC.

The chain links TRBV2 to TRBJ2-1; the match to TRBD2 covers 12 bases. This CDR3 spans 18 amino acids. In germline, CDR1 is SNHLY, CDR2 FYNNEI. V was clipped by 4 bases and J by 7 bases; unmatched bases: 14. The CDR3 coding sequence is TGTGCCAGCAGTGTAGCCGGTCTAGCGGGGGGGAGTAATAATGAGCAGTTCTTC. This encodes CASSVAGLAGGSNNEQFF.

The chain has TRBV10-3 and TRBJ2-7; D may be TRBD2 (6 bases). V lost 10 bases, J lost 5 bases, and 30 bases lay in between. There are 17 residues in the CDR3. Germline V gives CDR1 ENHRY, CDR2 SYGVKD. CDR3 in DNA: TGTGCCACCCGTCTGGGGGGTGGAAGGTTGGCTTCGGACGAGCAGTACTTC. Its protein product is CATRLGGGRLASDEQYF.

This clonotype was detected only a few times. V gene TRBV28 combines with J gene TRBJ2-5, with 8 bases identical to TRBD1. V lost 6 bases and J lost 2; bases outside the gene matches: 8. CDR3 length equals 15 residues. From germline, CDR1 is MDHEN and CDR2 SYDVKM. CDR3 nucleotides: TGTGCCAGCAGCCAGACAGGGGACGAGCAAGAGACCCAGTACTTC. This sequence encodes CASSQTGDEQETQYF.

The V gene is TRBV19, the J gene TRBJ1-1; no clear D gene. The germline gives CDR1 LNHDA, CDR2 SQIVND (reference sequence). The CDR3 runs 13 residues. Trimming removed 3 bases from V and 0 bases from J, with 5 bases in between. CDR3 amino acids: CASSITMNTEAFF. The CDR3 region has the DNA TGTGCCAGTAGTATTACCATGAACACTGAAGCTTTCTTT.

V and J are TRBV19 and TRBJ2-2; TRBD2 agrees at 8 bases. V lost 8 bases to trimming and J lost 3 bases; unmatched junction nucleotides: 14. The CDR3 runs 17 residues. Germline lookup yields CDR1 LNHDA and CDR2 SQIVND (reference sequence). CDR3 region: CASLGGGSPPYTGELFF. The CDR3 DNA follows: TGTGCCAGTCTCGGCGGGGGGAGCCCACCCTACACCGGGGAGCTGTTTTTT.

This chain uses TRBV28 with TRBJ2-7, with D tentatively TRBD1 or TRBD2 (5 bases each). V was pared by 0 bases and J by 2 bases, with 11 bases between. The CDR3 has 15 residues. Germline CDR1 MDHEN, CDR2 SYDVKM. In DNA, the CDR3 is TGTGCCAGCAGTTTATGTGACAGCGGAGCCTACGAGCAGTACTTC. This codes for CASSLCDSGAYEQYF.

The chain carries TRBV5-6 and TRBJ1-5; D might be TRBD1 (5 bases). In germline, CDR1 is SGHDT, CDR2 YYEEEE. The CDR3 covers 12 residues. The germline V and J ends were trimmed by 3 bases and 11 bases, with 12 bases remaining between them. Here the CDR3 DNA reads TGTGCCAGCAGCTATGGGGGGTCGGCCCAGCATTTT. Protein sequence: CASSYGGSAQHF.

This clonotype turned up a few times. The chain employs TRBV5-6 and TRBJ2-3; 16 positions match TRBD2. V lost 4 bases to trimming and J lost 1 base; unmatched junction nucleotides: 9. Germline CDR1 and CDR2: SGHDT and YYEEEE. This CDR3 spans 19 amino acids. The CDR3 spells CASSRTGTSGGVGTDTQYF. For the CDR3, the DNA is TGTGCCAGCAGCCGCACCGGGACTAGCGGGGGGGTTGGCACAGATACGCAGTATTTT.

The sample holds one count of this clonotype. The chain links TRBV28 to TRBJ2-7, with D unresolved. The CDR3 is 15 residues long. Germline V gives CDR1 MDHEN, CDR2 SYDVKM. The V end was cut by 4 bases, the J end by 3 bases, with 16 bases between. The CDR3 DNA reads TGTGCCAGCAGTTCGTCGATGAGGAAGTTCTACGAGCAGTACTTC. This codes for CASSSSMRKFYEQYF.

V gene TRBV6-1 combines with J gene TRBJ1-2; D call uncertain. The V and J ends lost 7 bases and 8 bases respectively, with 14 bases between them. Germline CDR1 and CDR2: MNHNS and SASEGT. This CDR3 has 12 residues. CDR3 region: CASTTPGEGYTF. The CDR3 nucleotides read TGTGCCAGCACCACTCCGGGCGAAGGCTACACCTTC.

This sequence joins TRBV11-3 and TRBJ1-1; the D is unclear. This CDR3 is built from 13 residues. Trimming pared 5 bases from V and 0 bases from J, leaving 7 bases between. Germline CDR1 reads SGHNT; CDR2 reads YENEEA. For the CDR3, the DNA is TGTGCCAGCAGCCTTTATTTGAACACTGAAGCTTTCTTT. This translates into CASSLYLNTEAFF.

This clonotype was found a few times. The chain employs TRBV29-1 and TRBJ2-7, with D maybe TRBD1 (5 bases). V gave up 3 bases and J gave up 3 bases, with 18 bases separating them. The CDR3 is 15 residues long. Germline CDR1 reads SQVTM; CDR2 reads ANQGSEA. Here the CDR3 reads CSVESGGQEIYEQYF. Here the CDR3 DNA reads TGCAGCGTTGAGTCCGGTGGACAAGAAATCTACGAGCAGTACTTC.

The J gene is TRBJ1-5, the V gene TRBV29-1; 7 bases match TRBD1. Germline CDR1 SQVTM, CDR2 ANQGSEA. After removal of 7 bases from V and 6 bases from J, the junction contained 12 bases not matched to a gene. The CDR3 has 14 amino acids. The CDR3 is CSAFRGGDSQPQHF. The CDR3 nucleotides are TGCAGCGCCTTCAGGGGGGGGGATAGTCAGCCCCAGCATTTT.

A few counts support this clonotype. J is TRBJ2-7 and V is TRBV27; tentative D call: TRBD2 (5 bases). Germline-derived CDR1 and CDR2 are MNHEY and SMNVEV (reference sequence). The ends were cut back, 3 bases at V and 5 bases at J, with 8 bases in the middle. The CDR3 runs 12 residues. CDR3 in amino acids: CASSFPGNEQYF. CDR3 nucleotides: TGTGCCAGCAGTTTTCCCGGGAACGAGCAGTACTTC.

This clonotype was counted a few times. The V and J genes are TRBV7-8 and TRBJ1-1, with D tentatively TRBD1 (6 bases). This CDR3 contains 15 residues. V was shortened by 2 bases and J by 3 bases, with 13 bases between the two germline ends. Per germline, CDR1 SGHVS and CDR2 FQNEAQ. CDR3 sequence: CASSLPGGIDTEAFF. The CDR3, as DNA: TGTGCCAGCAGCTTACCGGGGGGCATTGACACTGAAGCTTTCTTT.

The chain employs TRBV15 and TRBJ2-7, with 8 bases identical to TRBD2. Per germline, CDR1 LNHNV and CDR2 YYDKDF (reference sequence). The CDR3 covers 12 residues. V gave up 6 bases and J gave up 6 bases; unmatched junction bases: 4. The DNA of the CDR3 is TGTGCCACCAGTAGCGGGAAGCGCGAGCAGTACTTC. It yields the protein CATSSGKREQYF.

This clonotype came up once. This sequence joins TRBV29-1 and TRBJ1-1; D is ambiguous. The V gene's germline CDR1 is SQVTM and CDR2 ANQGSEA. The CDR3 is made up of 13 amino acids. Trimming took off 0 bases at V and 1 base at J, with 6 bases between the two ends. The CDR3 region is CSVEDSGNTEAFF. CDR3 nucleotide sequence: TGCAGCGTTGAAGATAGTGGGAACACTGAAGCTTTCTTT.